These 31 T cell receptor beta chains were all obtained from the same sample, sequenced in a study of blood T cell repertoires in COVID-19. The data were produced by immunoSEQ multiplex PCR, yet TCRdb's version contains in-frame clones alone and is incomplete. Here the sample spans tens of thousands of clones, roughly 85% being singletons. Sequences were obtained from peripheral blood. Receptors originate from a man aged 30 to 39 with acute or convalescent COVID-19.

The V and J genes are TRBV3-1 (or the pseudogene TRBV3-2) and TRBJ2-1; 9 bases line up with TRBD2. The CDR3 loop spans 21 amino acids. Trimming cost V 0 bases and J 0 bases; bases outside gene matches: 15. Per germline, CDR1 LGHDT and CDR2 YNNKEL (reference sequence). As DNA, the CDR3 is TGTGCCAGCAGCCAAGATGGGTACAACACCGGGACTAGCAGCTCCTACAATGAGCAGTTCTTC. Translating gives CASSQDGYNTGTSSSYNEQFF.

This sequence joins TRBV24-1 and TRBJ2-1, with TRBD2 identical over 9 bases. The ends lost 4 bases at V and 9 bases at J; junction bases unmatched: 12. The CDR3 length is 16 residues. Germline values: CDR1 KGHDR, CDR2 SFDVKD. CDR3 loop: CATSEARSSGGREQFF. CDR3 sequence (DNA): TGTGCCACCAGTGAAGCCCGAAGTAGCGGGGGTCGTGAGCAGTTCTTC.

This chain connects TRBV7-6 to TRBJ1-3; possible D gene TRBD1, 6 bases. The CDR3 runs 16 residues. Germline V gene lookup returns CDR1 SGHVS and CDR2 FNYEAQ. V lost 3 bases to trimming and J lost 4 bases, with 16 bases between them. Written as DNA, the CDR3 is TGTGCCAGCAGCTTTACCGCGGGGGCAACGGGAAACACCATATATTTT. Residues: CASSFTAGATGNTIYF. Together with reference TRBV7-6 and TRBJ1-3, the CDR3 gives the full variable domain: GAGVSQSPRYKVTKRGQDVALRCDPISGHVSLYWYRQALGQGPEFLTYFNYEAQQDKSGLPNDRFSAERPEGSISTLTIQRTEQRDSAMYRCASSFTAGATGNTIYFGEGSWLTVV.

This clone was recorded only once. The chain combines TRBV27 with TRBJ2-1, with D possibly being TRBD2 (5 bases). Trimming took off 4 bases at V and 4 bases at J, with 14 bases between the two ends. CDR3 length: 15 amino acids. Germline CDR1 reads MNHEY; CDR2 reads SMNVEV (reference sequence). The CDR3 DNA follows: TGTGCCAGCAGTTCCCCGGGGTCCGCTTACAATGAGCAGTTCTTC. The encoded protein is CASSSPGSAYNEQFF.

The genes are TRBV4-2 and TRBJ1-2; D unclear. Germline CDR1 and CDR2: LGHNA and YNFKEQ. The V end lost 2 bases, the J end lost 0 bases, and 10 bases lay between the germline ends. CDR3 size: 15 residues. For the CDR3, the DNA is TGTGCCAGCAGCCAACCGCAGGCGTCTAACTATGGCTACACCTTC. Residues: CASSQPQASNYGYTF.

This clone has more than one count but fewer than ten. This rearrangement joins TRBV5-4 to TRBJ2-2; D gene unclear. This CDR3 comprises 16 residues. Germline CDR1 SGHNT, CDR2 YYREEE (reference sequence). V lost 0 bases and J lost 4, with 13 bases in between. For the CDR3, the DNA is TGTGCCAGCAGCTTGGGCGTCCCTTCGGGCACCGGGGAGCTGTTTTTT. It translates to CASSLGVPSGTGELFF.

The chain is built from TRBV7-8 and TRBJ2-5, with a tentative D call TRBD1 (5 bases). This CDR3 contains 13 residues. Germline V lookup: CDR1 SGHVS, CDR2 FQNEAQ. Between the trimmed V and J ends, which lost 5 bases and 4 bases, there was a span of 11 bases. Written as DNA, the CDR3 is TGTGCCAGCAGCACCCGACAGACAGAGACCCAGTACTTC. It encodes CASSTRQTETQYF.

This clone was picked up one time. The V call is TRBV13, the J call TRBJ1-1; 8 nucleotides align to TRBD1. The CDR3 is 17 amino acids. Germline V gene sequence: CDR1 PRHDT, CDR2 FYEKMQ (reference sequence). After removal of 3 bases from V and 3 bases from J, the junction contained 12 bases not matched to a gene. In nucleotides, the CDR3 is TGTGCCAGCAGCTTGGGGCAGGGGGCGGGTATGGACACTGAAGCTTTCTTT. It codes for CASSLGQGAGMDTEAFF.

The chain has TRBV10-2 and TRBJ2-6, with D tentatively TRBD1 (6 bases). With 4 bases removed from V and 4 bases from J, the gap between germline ends came to 14 bases. CDR3 length: 16 amino acids. Per germline, CDR1 WSHSY and CDR2 SAAADI. This CDR3 reads CASSVTGRVGANVLTF. In DNA, the CDR3 is TGCGCCAGCAGTGTCACAGGGAGAGTCGGGGCCAACGTCCTGACTTTC.

The chain carries TRBV6-4 and TRBJ2-1; 8 bases map to TRBD1. The CDR3 sequence is 15 residues long. Germline V CDR1 and CDR2: MRHNA, SNTAGT. V was clipped by 3 bases and J by 5 bases; unmatched bases: 6. This CDR3 reads CASSEQGGTHNEQFF. CDR3 DNA sequence: TGTGCCAGCAGTGAACAGGGGGGAACCCACAATGAGCAGTTCTTC.

This clone appeared once. J is TRBJ1-2 and V is TRBV6-5, with no clear D. Trimming pared 6 bases from V and 7 bases from J, leaving 12 bases between. The CDR3 sequence is 12 residues long. Germline V CDR1 and CDR2: MNHEY, SVGAGI. The CDR3 protein is CASRPGRVGYTF. The CDR3 DNA reads as TGTGCCAGCAGGCCCGGGCGGGTTGGCTACACCTTC.

The rearrangement joins TRBV3-1 (or the pseudogene TRBV3-2) to TRBJ1-2, with TRBD1 as a possible D gene (5 bases). The germline gives CDR1 LGHDT, CDR2 YNNKEL (reference sequence). This CDR3 comprises 15 residues. The V gene lost 0 bases and the J gene lost 4 bases, with 12 bases spanning the gap. The CDR3 is CASSQDGQGSYGYTF. CDR3 nucleotide sequence: TGTGCCAGCAGCCAAGATGGTCAGGGCTCCTATGGCTACACCTTC.

The chain has TRBV7-2 and TRBJ2-3, with 7 positions matching TRBD2. The CDR3 covers 16 residues. V was pared by 8 bases and J by 3 bases, with 14 bases of the junction left unmatched. Germline CDR1 and CDR2: SGHTA and FQGNSA. The CDR3 bases are TGTGCCAGCGCCCGGCTGTCGGGTAGCGGGACAGATACGCAGTATTTT. Amino acid sequence: CASARLSGSGTDTQYF.

This chain joins TRBV28 and TRBJ1-2; TRBD1 might be the D (5 bases). V lost 3 bases to trimming and J lost 7 bases, with 9 bases between them. The CDR3 is 12 amino acids. Germline lookup yields CDR1 MDHEN and CDR2 SYDVKM. DNA of the CDR3: TGTGCCAGCAGTTTCGGCAGGGCTGGCTACACCTTC. This encodes CASSFGRAGYTF.

The genes are TRBV6-5 and TRBJ1-2; TRBD1 aligns across 8 bases. The V and J ends lost 1 base and 2 bases, in that order; junction bases with no gene match: 3. Germline CDR1 is MNHEY and CDR2 is SVGAGI. The CDR3 length is 15 residues. This chain's CDR3 is CASSYWTGSNYGYTF. CDR3 coding DNA: TGTGCCAGCAGTTACTGGACAGGGTCGAACTATGGCTACACCTTC.

The V and J genes are TRBV19 and TRBJ1-5, with D perhaps TRBD1 (6 bases). Germline V lookup: CDR1 LNHDA, CDR2 SQIVND (reference sequence). The CDR3 extends over 14 amino acids. The V and J ends lost 6 bases and 4 bases respectively, with 13 bases between them. The chain's CDR3 is CASRSRGGNQPQHF. CDR3 DNA: TGTGCCAGTAGGTCCAGGGGCGGTAATCAGCCCCAGCATTTT.

The V call is TRBV11-2, the J call TRBJ2-7, with 7 bases fitting TRBD2. Germline trimming cut 0 bases from V and 4 bases from J; bases unmatched to any gene: 6. Germline CDR1 SGHAT, CDR2 FQNNGV. The CDR3 runs to 15 residues. The CDR3 spells CASSLDLAELYEQYF. The CDR3 bases are TGTGCCAGCAGCTTAGATCTAGCGGAGCTATACGAGCAGTACTTC.

The chain uses TRBV7-8 and TRBJ2-7; possibly TRBD2 for D (6 bases). The V end lost 6 bases, the J end lost 2 bases, and 17 bases lay between the germline ends. This CDR3 region has 15 residues. Germline V gene data show CDR1 as SGHVS and CDR2 as FQNEAQ. The CDR3 coding sequence is TGTGCCAGCAGTCCCCGGGGAGGCGGGACCTACGAGCAGTACTTC. Encoded protein: CASSPRGGGTYEQYF.

This clone was counted once. This sequence joins TRBV2 and TRBJ1-5; 8 bases fit TRBD1. The CDR3 has 15 amino acids. Germline V CDR1 and CDR2: SNHLY, FYNNEI. J was trimmed by 4 bases and V by 3 bases; bases with no gene match: 5. CDR3 in amino acids: CASSDPGQGNQPQHF. The DNA of the CDR3 is TGTGCCAGCAGTGACCCAGGACAGGGAAATCAGCCCCAGCATTTT.

The rearrangement links TRBV19 to TRBJ2-1; TRBD2 matches 7 bases. The CDR3 is 16 residues long. V was pared by 6 bases and J by 4 bases, with 12 bases of the junction left unmatched. Germline CDR1 reads LNHDA; CDR2 reads SQIVND (reference sequence). In nucleotides, the CDR3 is TGTGCCAGTAGCCGAACCTCCGGGACTATATACAATGAGCAGTTCTTC. Its translation is CASSRTSGTIYNEQFF.

The chain recombines TRBV6-5 with TRBJ1-2; D possibly corresponds to TRBD1 (6 bases). Trimming removed 5 bases at V and 0 bases at J, with 13 bases between. The CDR3 contains 15 residues. Germline lookup yields CDR1 MNHEY and CDR2 SVGAGI. For the CDR3, the DNA is TGTGCCAGCAGTCCTACAGGGATATCTAACTATGGCTACACCTTC. Protein product: CASSPTGISNYGYTF.

The rearrangement uses TRBV12-3 or TRBV12-4 and TRBJ1-5; tentative D call: TRBD1 (6 bases). Trimming shortened V by 3 bases and J by 5 bases, and 8 bases separated the two germline ends. The CDR3 sequence is 13 residues long. CDR3 amino acids: CASSFAGDQPQHF. DNA for the CDR3: TGTGCCAGCAGTTTCGCAGGGGATCAGCCCCAGCATTTT.

V and J are TRBV29-1 and TRBJ1-2; TRBD1 is a possible D gene (6 bases). The CDR3 spans 15 residues. V shed 3 bases and J shed 8 bases, with 22 bases lying between them. Germline CDR1 is SQVTM and CDR2 is ANQGSEA. The CDR3 DNA reads as TGCAGCGTTGACCCCCTACCCGCGGGGGGCGGGGGCTACACCTTC. Its protein product is CSVDPLPAGGGGYTF.

The V call is TRBV12-3 or TRBV12-4, the J call TRBJ1-1, with D hard to call. CDR3 length equals 13 residues. Trimming removed 7 bases from V and 1 base from J, with 10 bases in between. CDR3 loop: CASTLISNTEAFF. Here the CDR3 DNA reads TGTGCCAGCACCCTTATCTCGAACACTGAAGCTTTCTTT.

The chain carries TRBV7-2 and TRBJ1-5, with 10 bases that match TRBD1. The J segment lost 2 bases and the V segment lost 1 base, leaving 2 bases of the junction unmatched. The CDR3 is made up of 16 amino acids. The germline V gene encodes CDR1 SGHTA and CDR2 FQGNSA. CDR3 region: CASSLVGTGGNQPQHF. The CDR3 DNA sequence: TGTGCCAGCAGCTTAGTAGGGACAGGGGGCAATCAGCCCCAGCATTTT.

V gene TRBV2 combines with J gene TRBJ1-5; D gene uncertain. This CDR3 comprises 14 residues. Between the trimmed V and J ends, which lost 7 bases and 5 bases, there was a span of 15 bases. Germline lookup yields CDR1 SNHLY and CDR2 FYNNEI. CDR3 nucleotide sequence: TGTGCCAGCAAAAGATCCCGGGGAGATCAGCCCCAGCATTTT. Its protein is CASKRSRGDQPQHF. The whole variable domain, filled in from reference TRBV2 and TRBJ1-5, reads EPEVTQTPSHQVTQMGQEVILRCVPISNHLYFYWYRQILGQKVEFLVSFYNNEISEKSEIFDDQFSVERPDGSNFTLKIRSTKLEDSAMYFCASKRSRGDQPQHFGDGTRLSIL.

The J gene is TRBJ2-6, the V gene TRBV5-1; D call uncertain. V was pared by 0 bases and J by 0 bases, with 10 bases between. The CDR3 is 17 amino acids. Germline V gene data show CDR1 as SGHRS and CDR2 as YFSETQ. This CDR3 reads CASSLETLGSGANVLTF. Here the CDR3 DNA reads TGCGCCAGCAGCTTGGAGACTCTTGGCTCTGGGGCCAACGTCCTGACTTTC. Drawing the rest from reference TRBV5-1 and TRBJ2-6, the complete variable domain is KAGVTQTPRYLIKTRGQQVTLSCSPISGHRSVSWYQQTPGQGLQFLFEYFSETQRNKGNFPGRFSGRQFSNSRSEMNVSTLELGDSALYLCASSLETLGSGANVLTFGAGSRLTVL.

A remark on this clone: The sample contains more than one DNA sequence encoding this CDR3. The CDR3 sequence: CASSIESNQPQHF. For the CDR3, the DNA is TGTGCCAGTAGTATAGAGAGTAATCAGCCCCAGCATTTT. The rearrangement links TRBV19 to TRBJ1-5; no firm D call. Trimming cost V 0 bases and J 4 bases, with 4 bases left between them. Germline CDR1 is LNHDA and CDR2 is SQIVND (reference sequence). The CDR3 totals 13 residues.

The count of this clone is one. The rearrangement uses TRBV5-6 and TRBJ2-1; tentative D call: TRBD2 (5 bases). Trimming left V 0 bases short and J 6 bases short, with 13 bases between. There are 15 residues in the CDR3. Germline V CDR1 and CDR2: SGHDT, YYEEEE. The CDR3 DNA reads TGTGCCAGCAGCTTGGGTGAGGGATCCATCAATGAGCAGTTCTTC. Its translation is CASSLGEGSINEQFF.

V and J are TRBV28 and TRBJ1-3; possible D gene TRBD1, 6 bases. Deletions cut 4 bases from V and 0 bases from J, with 16 bases between. Germline assignment: CDR1 MDHEN and CDR2 SYDVKM. The length of the CDR3 is 17 residues. CDR3 protein: CASSWTYTGLSGNTIYF. CDR3 nucleotide sequence: TGTGCCAGCAGTTGGACGTACACAGGGCTCTCTGGAAACACCATATATTTT. The full variable domain, with the rest looked up from reference TRBV28 and TRBJ1-3, is DVKVTQSSRYLVKRTGEKVFLECVQDMDHENMFWYRQDPGLGLRLIYFSYDVKMKEKGDIPEGYSVSREKKERFSLILESASTNQTSMYLCASSWTYTGLSGNTIYFGEGSWLTVV.

The chain links TRBV5-8 to TRBJ1-1; D is uncertain. Trimming stripped 9 bases from V and 1 base from J, with 13 bases between. This CDR3 spans 13 amino acids. CDR1 is SGHTS, CDR2 YDEGEE, per germline. In DNA form, the CDR3 reads TGTGCCACCGATACCTATACGAACACTGAAGCTTTCTTT. This translates into CATDTYTNTEAFF. Variable domain in full (rest from reference TRBV5-8 and TRBJ1-1): EAGVTQSPTHLIKTRGQQATLRCSPISGHTSVYWYQQALGLGLQFLLWYDEGEERNRGNFPPRFSGRQFPNYSSELNVNALELEDSALYLCATDTYTNTEAFFGQGTRLTVV.